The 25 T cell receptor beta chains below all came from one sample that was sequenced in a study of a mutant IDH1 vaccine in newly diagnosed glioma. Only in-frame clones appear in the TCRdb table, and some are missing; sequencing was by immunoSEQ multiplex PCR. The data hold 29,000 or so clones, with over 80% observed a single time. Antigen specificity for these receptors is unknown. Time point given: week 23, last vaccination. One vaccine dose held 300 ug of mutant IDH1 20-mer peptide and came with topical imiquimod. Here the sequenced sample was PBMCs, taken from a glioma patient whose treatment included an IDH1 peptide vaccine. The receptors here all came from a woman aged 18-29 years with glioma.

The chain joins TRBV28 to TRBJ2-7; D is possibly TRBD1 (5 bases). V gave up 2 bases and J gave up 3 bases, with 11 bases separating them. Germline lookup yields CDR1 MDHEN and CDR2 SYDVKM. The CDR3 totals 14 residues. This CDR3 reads CASSLGASVYEQYF. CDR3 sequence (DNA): TGTGCCAGCAGTTTAGGGGCTAGTGTCTACGAGCAGTACTTC. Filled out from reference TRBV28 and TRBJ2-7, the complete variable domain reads DVKVTQSSRYLVKRTGEKVFLECVQDMDHENMFWYRQDPGLGLRLIYFSYDVKMKEKGDIPEGYSVSREKKERFSLILESASTNQTSMYLCASSLGASVYEQYFGPGTRLTVT.

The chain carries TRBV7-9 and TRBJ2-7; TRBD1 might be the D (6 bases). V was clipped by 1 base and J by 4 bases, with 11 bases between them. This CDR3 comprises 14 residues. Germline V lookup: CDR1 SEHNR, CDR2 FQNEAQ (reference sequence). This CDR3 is CASSLVGQLYEQYF. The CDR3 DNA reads TGTGCCAGCAGCTTAGTCGGACAGCTATACGAGCAGTACTTC.

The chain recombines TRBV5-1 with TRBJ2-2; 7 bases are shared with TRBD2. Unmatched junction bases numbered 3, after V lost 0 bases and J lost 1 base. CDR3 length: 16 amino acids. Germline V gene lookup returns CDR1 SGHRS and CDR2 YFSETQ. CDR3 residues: CASSLGLAVNTGELFF. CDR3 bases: TGCGCCAGCAGCTTGGGCCTAGCGGTGAACACCGGGGAGCTGTTTTTT.

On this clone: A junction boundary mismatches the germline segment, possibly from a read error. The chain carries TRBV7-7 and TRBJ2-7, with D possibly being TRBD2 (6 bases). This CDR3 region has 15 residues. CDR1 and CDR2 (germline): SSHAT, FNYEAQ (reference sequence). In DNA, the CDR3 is TGTGCTAGCAGCTTCTCTAGCGCCCAAGAGAGCGAGCAGTACTTC. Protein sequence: CASSFSSAQESEQYF.

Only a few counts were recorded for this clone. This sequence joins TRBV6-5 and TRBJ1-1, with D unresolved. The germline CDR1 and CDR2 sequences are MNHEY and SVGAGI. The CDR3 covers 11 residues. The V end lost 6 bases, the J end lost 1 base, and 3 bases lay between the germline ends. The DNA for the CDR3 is TGTGCCAGCAGGGGGAACACTGAAGCTTTCTTT. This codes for CASRGNTEAFF.

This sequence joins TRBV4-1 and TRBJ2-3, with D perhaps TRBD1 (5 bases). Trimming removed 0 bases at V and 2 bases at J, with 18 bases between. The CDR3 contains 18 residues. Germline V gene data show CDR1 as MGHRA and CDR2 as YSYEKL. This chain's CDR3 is CASSQEGPKDYLTDTQYF. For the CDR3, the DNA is TGCGCCAGCAGCCAAGAGGGGCCAAAGGATTATCTCACAGATACGCAGTATTTT.

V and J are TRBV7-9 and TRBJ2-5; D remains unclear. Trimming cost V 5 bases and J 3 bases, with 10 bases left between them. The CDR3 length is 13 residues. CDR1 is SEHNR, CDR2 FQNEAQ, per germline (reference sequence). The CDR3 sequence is CASSPGGEETQYF. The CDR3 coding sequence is TGTGCCAGCAGCCCGGGTGGGGAAGAGACCCAGTACTTC.

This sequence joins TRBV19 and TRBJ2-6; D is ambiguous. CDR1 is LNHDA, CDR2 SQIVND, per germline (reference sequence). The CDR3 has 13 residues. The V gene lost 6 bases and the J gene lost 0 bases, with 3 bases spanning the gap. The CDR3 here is CASSFSGANVLTF. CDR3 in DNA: TGTGCCAGTAGCTTCTCTGGGGCCAACGTCCTGACTTTC.

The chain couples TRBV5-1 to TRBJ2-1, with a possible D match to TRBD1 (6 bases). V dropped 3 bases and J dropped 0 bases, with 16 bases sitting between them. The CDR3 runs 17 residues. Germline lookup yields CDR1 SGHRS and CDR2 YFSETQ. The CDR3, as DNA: TGCGCCAGCAGCTGGGCCGGGACAATAAGCTCCTACAATGAGCAGTTCTTC. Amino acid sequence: CASSWAGTISSYNEQFF.

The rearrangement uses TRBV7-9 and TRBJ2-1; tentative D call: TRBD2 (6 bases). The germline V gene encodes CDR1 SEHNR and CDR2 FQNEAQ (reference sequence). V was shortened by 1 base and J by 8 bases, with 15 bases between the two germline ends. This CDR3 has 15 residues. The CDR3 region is CASSLVLGRGDEQFF. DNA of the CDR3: TGTGCCAGCAGCTTAGTGTTGGGGCGGGGAGATGAGCAGTTCTTC.

The CDR3 loop is CASSSQALNTEAFF. The CDR3 DNA sequence: TGTGCCAGCAGCTCGCAGGCCTTGAACACTGAAGCTTTCTTT. The V call is TRBV7-6, the J call TRBJ1-1; no definite D call. This CDR3 region has 14 residues. V was pared by 4 bases and J by 0 bases, with 9 bases between. Germline V CDR1 and CDR2: SGHVS, FNYEAQ.

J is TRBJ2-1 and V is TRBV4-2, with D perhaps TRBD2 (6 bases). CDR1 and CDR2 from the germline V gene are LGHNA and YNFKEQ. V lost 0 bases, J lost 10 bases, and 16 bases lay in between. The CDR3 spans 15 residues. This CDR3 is CASSQDPYGSREQFF. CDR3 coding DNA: TGTGCCAGCAGCCAAGATCCCTACGGGAGTAGGGAGCAGTTCTTC.

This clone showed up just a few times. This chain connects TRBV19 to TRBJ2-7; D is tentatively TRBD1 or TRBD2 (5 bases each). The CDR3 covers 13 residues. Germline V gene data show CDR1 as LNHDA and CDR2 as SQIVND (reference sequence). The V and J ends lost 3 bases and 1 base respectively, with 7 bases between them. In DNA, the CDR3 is TGTGCCAGTAGTATTGGGGGTTCCTACGAGCAGTACTTC. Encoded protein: CASSIGGSYEQYF.

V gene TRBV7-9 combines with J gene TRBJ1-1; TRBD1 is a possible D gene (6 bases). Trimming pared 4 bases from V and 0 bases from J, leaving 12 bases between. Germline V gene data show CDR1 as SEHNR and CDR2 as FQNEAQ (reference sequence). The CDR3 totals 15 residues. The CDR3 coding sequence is TGTGCCAGCAGCTCCCTACAGGGAGTGAACACTGAAGCTTTCTTT. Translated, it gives CASSSLQGVNTEAFF. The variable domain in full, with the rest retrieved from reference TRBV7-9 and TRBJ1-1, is DTGVSQNPRHKITKRGQNVTFRCDPISEHNRLYWYRQTLGQGPEFLTYFQNEAQLEKSRLLSDRFSAERPKGSFSTLEIQRTEQGDSAMYLCASSSLQGVNTEAFFGQGTRLTVV.

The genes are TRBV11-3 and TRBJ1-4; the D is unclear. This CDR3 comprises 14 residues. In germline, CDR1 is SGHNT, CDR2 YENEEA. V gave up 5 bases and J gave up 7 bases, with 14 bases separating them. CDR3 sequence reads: CASSPVRWAEKLFF. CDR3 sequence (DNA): TGTGCCAGCAGCCCCGTCAGGTGGGCTGAAAAACTGTTTTTT.

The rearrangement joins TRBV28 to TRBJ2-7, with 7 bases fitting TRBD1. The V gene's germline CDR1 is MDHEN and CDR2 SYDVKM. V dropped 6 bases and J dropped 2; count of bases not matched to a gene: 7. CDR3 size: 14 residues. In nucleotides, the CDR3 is TGTGCCAGCAGCCTTAGAGGGGGCCCCTACGAGCAGTACTTC. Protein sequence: CASSLRGGPYEQYF.

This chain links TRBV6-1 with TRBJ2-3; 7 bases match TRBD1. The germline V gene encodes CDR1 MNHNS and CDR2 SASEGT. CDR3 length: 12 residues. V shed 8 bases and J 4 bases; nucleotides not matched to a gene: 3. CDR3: CASRQGADTQYF. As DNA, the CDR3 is TGTGCCAGCCGCCAGGGGGCAGATACGCAGTATTTT.

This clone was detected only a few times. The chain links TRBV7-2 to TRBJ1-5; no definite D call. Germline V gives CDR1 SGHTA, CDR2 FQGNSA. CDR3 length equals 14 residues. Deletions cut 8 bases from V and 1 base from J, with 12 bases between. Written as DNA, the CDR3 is TGTGCCAGCGCGGGAGGGATCAGCAATCAGCCCCAGCATTTT. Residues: CASAGGISNQPQHF.

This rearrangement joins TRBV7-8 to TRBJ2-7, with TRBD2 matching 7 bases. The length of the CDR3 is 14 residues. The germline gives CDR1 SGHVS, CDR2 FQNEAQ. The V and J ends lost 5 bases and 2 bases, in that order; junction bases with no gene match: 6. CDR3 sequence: CASSVSGLTYEQYF. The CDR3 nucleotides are TGTGCCAGCAGCGTTAGCGGGCTTACCTACGAGCAGTACTTC.

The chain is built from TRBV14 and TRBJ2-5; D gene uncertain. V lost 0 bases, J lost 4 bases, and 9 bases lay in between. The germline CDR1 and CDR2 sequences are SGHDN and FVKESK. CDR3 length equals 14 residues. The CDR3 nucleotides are TGTGCCAGCAGCCAAGATCCAGCCCCAGAGACCCAGTACTTC. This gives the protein CASSQDPAPETQYF.

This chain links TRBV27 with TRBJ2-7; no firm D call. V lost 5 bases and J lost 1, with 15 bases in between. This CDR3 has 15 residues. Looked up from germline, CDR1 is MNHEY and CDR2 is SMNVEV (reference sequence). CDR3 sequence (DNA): TGTGCCAGCAGTCCACAGCCACCACGGTCCTACGAGCAGTACTTC. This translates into CASSPQPPRSYEQYF.

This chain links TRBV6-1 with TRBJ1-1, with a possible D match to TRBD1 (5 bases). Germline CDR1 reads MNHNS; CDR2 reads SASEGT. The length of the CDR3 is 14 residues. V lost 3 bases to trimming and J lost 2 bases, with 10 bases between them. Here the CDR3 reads CASSDGGGNTEAFF. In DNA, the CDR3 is TGTGCCAGCAGTGATGGCGGGGGAAACACTGAAGCTTTCTTT.

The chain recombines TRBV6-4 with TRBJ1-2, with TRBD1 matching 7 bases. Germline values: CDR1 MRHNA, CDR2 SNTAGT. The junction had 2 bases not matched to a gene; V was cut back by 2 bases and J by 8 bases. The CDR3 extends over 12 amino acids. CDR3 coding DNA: TGTGCCAGCAGTGACCCGGGACAGGGCTACACCTTC. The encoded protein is CASSDPGQGYTF.

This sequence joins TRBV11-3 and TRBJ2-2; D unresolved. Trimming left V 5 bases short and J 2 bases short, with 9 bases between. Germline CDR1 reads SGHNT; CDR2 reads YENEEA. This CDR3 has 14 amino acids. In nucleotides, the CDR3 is TGTGCCAGCAGCATGGGTGACAACACCGGGGAGCTGTTTTTT. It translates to CASSMGDNTGELFF.

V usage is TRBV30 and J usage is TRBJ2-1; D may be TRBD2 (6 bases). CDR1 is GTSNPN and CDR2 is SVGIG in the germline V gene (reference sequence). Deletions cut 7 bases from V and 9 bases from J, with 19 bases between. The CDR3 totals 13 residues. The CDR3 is CALSRELVSEQFF. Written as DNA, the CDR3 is TGTGCCTTAAGCCGGGAGCTAGTTAGTGAGCAGTTCTTC.